This T cell receptor (beta chain) was sequenced during a study of human T cells and chemical hapten exposure. TCRdb analysed the RACE reads with MiXCR anew, one entry per CDR3 protein. The profile shows around 130,000 distinct CDR3 sequences, roughly 12% of them singletons. Described time point: patch test 2, 6 weeks after DPC sensitization. Treatment defined: therapeutic diphenylcyclopropenone sensitization with weekly scalp DPC. Blood draws came before every patch-test application. Unseparated into fractions, whole blood served as the source from which total RNA was extracted. Concerning this clonotype itself: Its antigen is still unknown.

Overall study findings and caveats: Compared with pre-sensitization or healthy control sets, expanded TCRs clustered more. Sensitizing to DPC left TCRs with a frequency above 1 in 1000 unaltered.

Trimming cost V 3 bases and J 10 bases, with 16 bases left between them. Germline V gene sequence: CDR1 MDHEN, CDR2 SYDVKM. There are 15 residues in the CDR3. Specimen: whole blood, collected in connection with sensitization to the hapten diphenylcyclopropenone (DPC). This clonotype originated in a woman aged 45-59 years with alopecia areata. Some clones in this sample may be carry-over from other donors' samples. V and J are TRBV28 and TRBJ1-6, with D perhaps matching TRBD1 (5 bases). The CDR3 bases are TGTGCCAGCAGTTTGGACCCTAGGGGTCGGTCACCCCTCCACTTT. The encoded protein is CASSLDPRGRSPLHF.